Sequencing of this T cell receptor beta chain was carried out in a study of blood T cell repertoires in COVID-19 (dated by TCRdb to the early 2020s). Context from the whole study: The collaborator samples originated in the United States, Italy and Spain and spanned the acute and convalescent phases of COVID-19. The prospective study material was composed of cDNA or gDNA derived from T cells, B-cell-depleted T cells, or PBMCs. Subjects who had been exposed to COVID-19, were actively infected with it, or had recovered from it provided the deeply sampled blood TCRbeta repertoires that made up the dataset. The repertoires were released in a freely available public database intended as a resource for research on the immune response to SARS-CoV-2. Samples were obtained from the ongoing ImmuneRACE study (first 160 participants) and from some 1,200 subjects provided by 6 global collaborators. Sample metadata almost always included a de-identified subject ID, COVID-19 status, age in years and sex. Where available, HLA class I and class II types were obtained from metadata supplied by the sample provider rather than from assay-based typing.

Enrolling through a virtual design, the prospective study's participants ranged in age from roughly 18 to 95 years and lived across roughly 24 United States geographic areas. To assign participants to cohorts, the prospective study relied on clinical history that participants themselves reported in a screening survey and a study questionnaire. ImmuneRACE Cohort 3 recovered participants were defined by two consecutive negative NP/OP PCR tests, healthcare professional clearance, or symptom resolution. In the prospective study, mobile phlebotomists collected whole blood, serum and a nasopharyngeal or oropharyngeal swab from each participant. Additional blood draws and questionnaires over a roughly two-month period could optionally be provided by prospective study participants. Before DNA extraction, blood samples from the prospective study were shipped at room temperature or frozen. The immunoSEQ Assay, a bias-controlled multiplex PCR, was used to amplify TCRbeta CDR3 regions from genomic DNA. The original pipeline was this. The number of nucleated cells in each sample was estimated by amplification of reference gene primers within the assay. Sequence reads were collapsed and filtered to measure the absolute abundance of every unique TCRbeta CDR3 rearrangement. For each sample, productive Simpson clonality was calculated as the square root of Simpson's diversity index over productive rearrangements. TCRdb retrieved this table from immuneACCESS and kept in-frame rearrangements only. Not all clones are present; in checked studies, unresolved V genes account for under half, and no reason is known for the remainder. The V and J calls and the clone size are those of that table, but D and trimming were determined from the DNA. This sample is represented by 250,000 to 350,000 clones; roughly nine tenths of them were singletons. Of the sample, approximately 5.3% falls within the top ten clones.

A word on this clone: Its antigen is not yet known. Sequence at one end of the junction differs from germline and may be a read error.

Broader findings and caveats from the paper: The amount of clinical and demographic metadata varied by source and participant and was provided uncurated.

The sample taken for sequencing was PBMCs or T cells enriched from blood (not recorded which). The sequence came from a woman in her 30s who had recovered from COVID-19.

CDR3 protein: CASSDRDGSSYERYF. The DNA is as follows: TGTGCCAGCAGCGACCGGGACGGGAGCTCCTACGAGCGGTACTTC. The sequence is built from TRBV6-2 or TRBV6-3 and TRBJ2-7, with TRBD2 as a weak D call on 6 bases. From the cysteine up to the phenylalanine, the CDR3 has a length of 15 residues. Only the CDR3 region is kept as DNA, spanning 45 bases read in frame from base 1. The CDR1 and CDR2 encoded by the germline V gene are MNHEY and SVGEGT.